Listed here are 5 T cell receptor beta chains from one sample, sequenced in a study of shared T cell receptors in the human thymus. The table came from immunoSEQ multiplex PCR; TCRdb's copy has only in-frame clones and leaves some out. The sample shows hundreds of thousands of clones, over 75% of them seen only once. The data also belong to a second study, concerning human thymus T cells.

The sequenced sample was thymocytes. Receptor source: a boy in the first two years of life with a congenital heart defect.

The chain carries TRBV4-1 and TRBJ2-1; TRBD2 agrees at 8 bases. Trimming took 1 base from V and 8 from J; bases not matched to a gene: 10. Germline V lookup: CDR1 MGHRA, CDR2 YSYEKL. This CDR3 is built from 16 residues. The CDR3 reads CASSQGPGGPSDEQFF. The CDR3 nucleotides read TGCGCCAGCAGCCAAGGGCCGGGAGGGCCCTCGGATGAGCAGTTCTTC.

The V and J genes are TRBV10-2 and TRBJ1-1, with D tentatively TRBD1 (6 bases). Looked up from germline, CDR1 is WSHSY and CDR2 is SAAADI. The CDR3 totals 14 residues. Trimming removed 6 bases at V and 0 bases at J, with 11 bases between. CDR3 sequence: CASRPGQVNTEAFF. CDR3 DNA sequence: TGCGCCAGCAGACCGGGACAAGTGAACACTGAAGCTTTCTTT.

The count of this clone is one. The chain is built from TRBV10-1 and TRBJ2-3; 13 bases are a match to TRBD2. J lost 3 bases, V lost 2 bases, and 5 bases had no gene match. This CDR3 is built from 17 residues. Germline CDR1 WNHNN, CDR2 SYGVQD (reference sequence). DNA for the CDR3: TGCGCCAGCAGTGAGGGACTAGCGGGAGTAATTACAGATACGCAGTATTTT. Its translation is CASSEGLAGVITDTQYF.

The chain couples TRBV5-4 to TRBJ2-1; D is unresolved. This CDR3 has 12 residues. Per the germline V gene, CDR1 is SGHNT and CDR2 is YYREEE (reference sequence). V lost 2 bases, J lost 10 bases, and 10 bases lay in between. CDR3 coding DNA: TGTGCCAGCAGCTTATTGTTCGGGGAGCAGTTCTTC. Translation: CASSLLFGEQFF.

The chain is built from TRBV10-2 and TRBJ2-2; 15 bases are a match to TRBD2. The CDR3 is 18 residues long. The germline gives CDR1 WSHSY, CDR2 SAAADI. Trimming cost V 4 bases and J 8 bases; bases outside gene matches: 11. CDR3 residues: CASSADNGTSGRRGELFF. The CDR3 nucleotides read TGCGCCAGCAGTGCCGACAATGGGACTAGCGGGAGGCGGGGGGAGCTGTTTTTT.